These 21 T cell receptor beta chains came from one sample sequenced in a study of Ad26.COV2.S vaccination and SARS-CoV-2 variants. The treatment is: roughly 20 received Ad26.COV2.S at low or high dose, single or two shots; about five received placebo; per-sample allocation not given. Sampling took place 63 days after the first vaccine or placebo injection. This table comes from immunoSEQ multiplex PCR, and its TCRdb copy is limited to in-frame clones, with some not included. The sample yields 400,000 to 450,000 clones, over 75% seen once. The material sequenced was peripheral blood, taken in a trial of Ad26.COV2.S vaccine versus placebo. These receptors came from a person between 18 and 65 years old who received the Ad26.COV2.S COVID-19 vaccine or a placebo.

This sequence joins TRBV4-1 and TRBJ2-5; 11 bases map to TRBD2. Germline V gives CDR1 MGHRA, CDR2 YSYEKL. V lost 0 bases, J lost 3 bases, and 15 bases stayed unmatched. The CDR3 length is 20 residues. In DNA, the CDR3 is TGCGCCAGCAGCCAAGAGAGATATCCGGATCAGACTAGCGGGAAAGAGACCCAGTACTTC. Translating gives CASSQERYPDQTSGKETQYF.

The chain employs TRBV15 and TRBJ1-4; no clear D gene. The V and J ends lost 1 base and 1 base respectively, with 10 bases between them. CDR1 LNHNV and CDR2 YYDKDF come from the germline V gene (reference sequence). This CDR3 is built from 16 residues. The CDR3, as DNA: TGTGCCACCAGCAGAGCGGGGTTCCTAACTAATGAAAAACTGTTTTTT. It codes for CATSRAGFLTNEKLFF.

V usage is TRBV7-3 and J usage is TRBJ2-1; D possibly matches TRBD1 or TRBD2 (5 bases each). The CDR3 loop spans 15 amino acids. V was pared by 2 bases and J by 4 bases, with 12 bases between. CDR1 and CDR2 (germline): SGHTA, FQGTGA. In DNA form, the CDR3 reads TGTGCCAGCAGCTTAGGGACCTATAAATACAATGAGCAGTTCTTC. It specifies CASSLGTYKYNEQFF.

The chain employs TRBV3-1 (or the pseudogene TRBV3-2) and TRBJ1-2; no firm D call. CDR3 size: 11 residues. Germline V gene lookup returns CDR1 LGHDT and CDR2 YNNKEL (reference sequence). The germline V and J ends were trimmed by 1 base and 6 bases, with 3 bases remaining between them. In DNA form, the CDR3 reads TGTGCCAGCAGCCAAGTTAATGGCTACACCTTC. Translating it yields CASSQVNGYTF.

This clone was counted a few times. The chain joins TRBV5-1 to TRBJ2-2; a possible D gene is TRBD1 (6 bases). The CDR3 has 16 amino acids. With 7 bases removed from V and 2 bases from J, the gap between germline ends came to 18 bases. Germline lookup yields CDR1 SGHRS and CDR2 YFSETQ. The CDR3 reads CASSQGVFGNTGELFF. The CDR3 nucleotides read TGCGCCAGCTCACAGGGCGTTTTCGGAAACACCGGGGAGCTGTTTTTT.

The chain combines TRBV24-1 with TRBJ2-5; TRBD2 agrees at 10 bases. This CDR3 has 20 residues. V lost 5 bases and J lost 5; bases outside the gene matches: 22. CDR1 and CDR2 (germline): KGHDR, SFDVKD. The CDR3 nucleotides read TGTGCCACCAGTGCCCCTTTGCGGGCTAGCGGGAGAGGGGTCCTTGAGACCCAGTACTTC. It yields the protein CATSAPLRASGRGVLETQYF.

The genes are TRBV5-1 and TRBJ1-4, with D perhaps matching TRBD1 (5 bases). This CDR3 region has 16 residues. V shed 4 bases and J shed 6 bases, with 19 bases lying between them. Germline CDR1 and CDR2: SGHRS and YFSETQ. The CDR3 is CASSQGTALGDEKLFF. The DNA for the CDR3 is TGCGCCAGCAGCCAAGGGACGGCTCTGGGGGATGAAAAACTGTTTTTT.

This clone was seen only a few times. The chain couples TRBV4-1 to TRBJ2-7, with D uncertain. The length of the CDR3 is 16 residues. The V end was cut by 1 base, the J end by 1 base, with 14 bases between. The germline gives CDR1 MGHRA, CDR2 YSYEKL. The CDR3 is CASSQAVGGRSYEQYF. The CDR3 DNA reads TGCGCCAGCAGCCAAGCCGTCGGTGGTAGGTCCTACGAGCAGTACTTC.

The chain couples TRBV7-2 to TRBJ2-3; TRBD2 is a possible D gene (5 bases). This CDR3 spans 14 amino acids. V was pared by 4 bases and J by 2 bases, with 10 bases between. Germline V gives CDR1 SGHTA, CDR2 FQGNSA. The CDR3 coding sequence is TGTGCCAGCAGCTCTGCGGGTGCCACAGATACGCAGTATTTT. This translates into CASSSAGATDTQYF.

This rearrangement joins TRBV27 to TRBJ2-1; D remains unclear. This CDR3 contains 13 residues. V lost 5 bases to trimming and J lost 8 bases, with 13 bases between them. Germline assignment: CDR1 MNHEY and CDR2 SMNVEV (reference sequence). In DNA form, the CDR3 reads TGTGCCAGCAGTACTTACTTAAACGATGAGCAGTTCTTC. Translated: CASSTYLNDEQFF.

DNA of the CDR3: TGTGCCAGCAGCCAAGAAAACAGGGGGCCTTACTATGGCTACACCTTC. This gives the protein CASSQENRGPYYGYTF. The chain carries TRBV4-2 and TRBJ1-2; 9 bases line up with TRBD1. With V trimmed by 0 bases and J by 3 bases, 5 bases remained unmatched. The CDR3 is 16 residues long. Germline V gene data show CDR1 as LGHNA and CDR2 as YNFKEQ.

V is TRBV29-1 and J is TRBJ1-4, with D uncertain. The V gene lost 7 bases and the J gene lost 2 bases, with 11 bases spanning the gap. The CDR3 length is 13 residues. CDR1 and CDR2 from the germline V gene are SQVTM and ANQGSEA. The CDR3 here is CSAARRTNEKLFF. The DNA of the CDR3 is TGCAGCGCCGCTCGGAGGACTAATGAAAAACTGTTTTTT.

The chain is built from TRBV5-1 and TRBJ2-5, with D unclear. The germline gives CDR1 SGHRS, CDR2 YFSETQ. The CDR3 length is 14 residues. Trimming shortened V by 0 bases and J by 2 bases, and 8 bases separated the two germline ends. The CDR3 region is CASSLVSPQETQYF. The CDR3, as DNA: TGCGCCAGCAGCTTGGTTTCCCCGCAAGAGACCCAGTACTTC.

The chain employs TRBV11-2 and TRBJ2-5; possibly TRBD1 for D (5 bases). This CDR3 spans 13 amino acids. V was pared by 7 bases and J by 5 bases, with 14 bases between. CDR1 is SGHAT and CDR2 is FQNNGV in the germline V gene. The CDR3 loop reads CASNYRFGETQYF. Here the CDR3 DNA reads TGTGCCAGCAACTACAGGTTCGGGGAGACCCAGTACTTC.

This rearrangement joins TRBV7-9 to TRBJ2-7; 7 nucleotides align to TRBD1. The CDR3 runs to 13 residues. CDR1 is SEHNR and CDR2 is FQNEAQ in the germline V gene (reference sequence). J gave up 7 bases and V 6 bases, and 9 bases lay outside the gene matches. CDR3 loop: CASSPDRVGEQYF. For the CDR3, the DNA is TGTGCCAGCAGTCCTGACAGGGTAGGGGAGCAGTACTTC. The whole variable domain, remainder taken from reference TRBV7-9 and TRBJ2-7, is DTGVSQNPRHKITKRGQNVTFRCDPISEHNRLYWYRQTLGQGPEFLTYFQNEAQLEKSRLLSDRFSAERPKGSFSTLEIQRTEQGDSAMYLCASSPDRVGEQYFGPGTRLTVT.

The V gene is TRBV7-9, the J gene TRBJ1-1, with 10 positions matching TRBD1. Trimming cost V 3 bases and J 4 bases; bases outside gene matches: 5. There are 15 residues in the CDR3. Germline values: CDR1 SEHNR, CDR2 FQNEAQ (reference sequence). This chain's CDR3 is CASSFPGQGVTEAFF. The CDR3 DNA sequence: TGTGCCAGCAGCTTTCCCGGACAGGGGGTCACTGAAGCTTTCTTT.

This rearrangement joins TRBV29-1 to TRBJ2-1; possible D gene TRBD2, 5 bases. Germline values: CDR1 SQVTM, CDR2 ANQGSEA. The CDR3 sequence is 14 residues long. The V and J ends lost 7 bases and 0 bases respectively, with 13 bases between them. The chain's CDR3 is CSASTGSSYNEQFF. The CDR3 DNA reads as TGCAGCGCATCCACGGGGAGCTCCTACAATGAGCAGTTCTTC.

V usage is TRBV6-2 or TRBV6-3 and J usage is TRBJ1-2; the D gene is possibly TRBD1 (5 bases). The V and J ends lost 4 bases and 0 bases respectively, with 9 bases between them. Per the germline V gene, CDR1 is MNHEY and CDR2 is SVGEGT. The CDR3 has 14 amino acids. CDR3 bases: TGTGCCAGCAGTTTACAGGCACCTAACTATGGCTACACCTTC. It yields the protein CASSLQAPNYGYTF.

The CDR3 coding sequence is TGCAGCGGGATCGAGGCGGACAAAAACATTCAGTACTTC. As protein: CSGIEADKNIQYF. This chain joins TRBV29-1 and TRBJ2-4; D gene uncertain. CDR1 is SQVTM, CDR2 ANQGSEA, per germline. CDR3 length: 13 amino acids. The V end lost 7 bases, the J end lost 3 bases, and 13 bases lay between the germline ends. The full variable domain, completed using reference TRBV29-1 and TRBJ2-4, is SAVISQKPSRDICQRGTSLTIQCQVDSQVTMMFWYRQQPGQSLTLIATANQGSEATYESGFVIDKFPISRPNLTFSTLTVSNMSPEDSSIYLCSGIEADKNIQYFGAGTRLSVL.

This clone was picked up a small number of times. CDR3 sequence reads: CASRANSNQPQHF. CDR3 nucleotide sequence: TGTGCCAGCAGGGCTAATAGCAATCAGCCCCAGCATTTT. J is TRBJ1-5 and V is TRBV27; D not resolved. Trimming left V 6 bases short and J 0 bases short, with 6 bases between. Germline CDR1 and CDR2: MNHEY and SMNVEV (reference sequence). The CDR3 contains 13 residues.

This chain's CDR3 is CASWVQSGGEQFF. CDR3 sequence (DNA): TGTGCCAGCTGGGTTCAGTCGGGTGGCGAGCAGTTCTTC. This sequence joins TRBV7-2 and TRBJ2-1; D gene ambiguous. Germline values: CDR1 SGHTA, CDR2 FQGNSA. The CDR3 is 13 amino acids. The V and J ends lost 8 bases and 10 bases respectively, with 18 bases between them.